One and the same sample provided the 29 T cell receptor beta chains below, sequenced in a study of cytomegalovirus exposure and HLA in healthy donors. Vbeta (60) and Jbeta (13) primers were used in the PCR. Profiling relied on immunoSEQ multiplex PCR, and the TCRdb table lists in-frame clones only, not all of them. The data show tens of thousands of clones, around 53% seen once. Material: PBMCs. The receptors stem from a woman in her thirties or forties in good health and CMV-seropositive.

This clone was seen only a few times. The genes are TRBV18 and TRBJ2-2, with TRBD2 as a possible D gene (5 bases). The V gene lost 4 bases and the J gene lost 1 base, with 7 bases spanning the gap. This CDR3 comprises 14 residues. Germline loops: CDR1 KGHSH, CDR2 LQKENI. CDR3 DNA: TGTGCCAGCTCACTCGGGGTGAACACCGGGGAGCTGTTTTTT. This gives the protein CASSLGVNTGELFF.

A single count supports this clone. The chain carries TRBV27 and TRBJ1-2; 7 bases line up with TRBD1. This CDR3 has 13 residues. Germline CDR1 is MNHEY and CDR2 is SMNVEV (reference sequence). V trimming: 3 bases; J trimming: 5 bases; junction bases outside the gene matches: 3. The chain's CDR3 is CASSLTGSYGYTF. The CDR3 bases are TGTGCCAGCAGTTTGACAGGGTCATATGGCTACACCTTC.

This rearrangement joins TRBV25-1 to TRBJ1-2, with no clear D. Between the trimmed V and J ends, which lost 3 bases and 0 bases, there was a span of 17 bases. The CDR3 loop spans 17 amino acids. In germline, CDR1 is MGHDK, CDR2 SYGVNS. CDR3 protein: CASSDPSRTVANYGYTF. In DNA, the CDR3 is TGTGCCAGCAGTGATCCTTCACGGACTGTAGCTAACTATGGCTACACCTTC.

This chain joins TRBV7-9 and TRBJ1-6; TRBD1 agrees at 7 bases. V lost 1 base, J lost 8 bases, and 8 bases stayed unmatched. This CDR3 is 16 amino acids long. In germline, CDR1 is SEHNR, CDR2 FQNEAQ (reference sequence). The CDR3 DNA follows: TGTGCCAGCAGCTTAGGACGGGACAGAACATATTCACCCCTCCACTTT. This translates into CASSLGRDRTYSPLHF.

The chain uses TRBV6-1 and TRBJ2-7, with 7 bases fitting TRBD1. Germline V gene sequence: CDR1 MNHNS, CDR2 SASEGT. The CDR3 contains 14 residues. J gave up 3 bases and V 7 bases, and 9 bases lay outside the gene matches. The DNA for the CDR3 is TGTGCCAGCACTATAACCCAGGGGGACTACGAGCAGTACTTC. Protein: CASTITQGDYEQYF.

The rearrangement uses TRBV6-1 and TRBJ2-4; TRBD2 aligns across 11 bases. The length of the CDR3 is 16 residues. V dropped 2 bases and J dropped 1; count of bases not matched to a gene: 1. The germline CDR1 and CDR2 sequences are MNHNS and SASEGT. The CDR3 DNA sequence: TGTGCCAGCAGTGAAATAGCGGGGGGGGCCAAAAACATTCAGTACTTC. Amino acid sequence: CASSEIAGGAKNIQYF.

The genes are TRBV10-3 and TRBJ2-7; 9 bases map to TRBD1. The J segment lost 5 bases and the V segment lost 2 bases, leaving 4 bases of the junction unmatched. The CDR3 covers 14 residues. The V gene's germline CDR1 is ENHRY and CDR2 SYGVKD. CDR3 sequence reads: CAISEGQGSHEQYF. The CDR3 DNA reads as TGTGCCATCAGTGAGGGACAGGGGTCCCACGAGCAGTACTTC.

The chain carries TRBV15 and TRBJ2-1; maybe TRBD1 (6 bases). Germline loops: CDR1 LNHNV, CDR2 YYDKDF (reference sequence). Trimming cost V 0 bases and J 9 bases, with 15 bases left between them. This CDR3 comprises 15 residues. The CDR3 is CATSRDRGFGGEQFF. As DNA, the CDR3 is TGTGCCACCAGCAGAGATAGGGGGTTCGGAGGTGAGCAGTTCTTC.

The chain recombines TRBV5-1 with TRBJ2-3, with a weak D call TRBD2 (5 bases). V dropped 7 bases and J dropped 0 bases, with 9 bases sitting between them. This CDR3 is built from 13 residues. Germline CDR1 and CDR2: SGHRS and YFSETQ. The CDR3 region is CASGGQSTDTQYF. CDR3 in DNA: TGCGCCAGCGGAGGCCAGAGCACAGATACGCAGTATTTT.

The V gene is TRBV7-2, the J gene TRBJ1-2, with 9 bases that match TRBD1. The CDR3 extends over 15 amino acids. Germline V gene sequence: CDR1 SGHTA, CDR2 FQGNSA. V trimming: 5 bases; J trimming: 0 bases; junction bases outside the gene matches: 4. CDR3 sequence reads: CASSERTGANYGYTF. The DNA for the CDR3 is TGTGCCAGCAGCGAGAGGACAGGGGCTAACTATGGCTACACCTTC.

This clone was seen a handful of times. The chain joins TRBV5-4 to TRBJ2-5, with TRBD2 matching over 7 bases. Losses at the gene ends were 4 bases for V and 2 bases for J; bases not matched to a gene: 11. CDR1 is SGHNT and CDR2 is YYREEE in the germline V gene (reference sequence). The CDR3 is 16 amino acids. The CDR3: CASSRSGGALQETQYF. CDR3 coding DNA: TGTGCCAGCAGCAGGTCGGGGGGAGCTCTACAAGAGACCCAGTACTTC.

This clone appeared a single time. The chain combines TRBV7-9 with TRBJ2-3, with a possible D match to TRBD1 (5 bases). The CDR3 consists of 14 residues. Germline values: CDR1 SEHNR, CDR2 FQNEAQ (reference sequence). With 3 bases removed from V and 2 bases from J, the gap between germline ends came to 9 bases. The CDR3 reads CASSLTVPTDTQYF. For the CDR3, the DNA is TGTGCCAGCAGCTTGACAGTTCCCACAGATACGCAGTATTTT.

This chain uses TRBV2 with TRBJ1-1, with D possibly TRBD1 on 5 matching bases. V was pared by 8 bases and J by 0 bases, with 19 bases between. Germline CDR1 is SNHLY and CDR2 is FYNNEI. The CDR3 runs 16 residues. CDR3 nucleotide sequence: TGTGCCAGCCCCTATCCCGGGCAGGGATTGAACACTGAAGCTTTCTTT. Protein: CASPYPGQGLNTEAFF.

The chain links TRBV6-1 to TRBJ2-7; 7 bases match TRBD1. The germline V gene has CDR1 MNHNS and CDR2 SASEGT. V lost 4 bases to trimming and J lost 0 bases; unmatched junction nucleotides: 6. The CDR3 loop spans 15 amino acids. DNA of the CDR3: TGTGCCAGCAGTGCACGGACAGGCATCTCCTACGAGCAGTACTTC. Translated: CASSARTGISYEQYF.

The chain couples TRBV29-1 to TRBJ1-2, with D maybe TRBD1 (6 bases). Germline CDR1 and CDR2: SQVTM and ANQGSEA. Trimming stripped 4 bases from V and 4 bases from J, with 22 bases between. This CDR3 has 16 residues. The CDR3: CSVGGGVGGAVYGYTF. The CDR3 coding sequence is TGCAGCGTTGGGGGTGGGGTGGGGGGGGCAGTCTATGGCTACACCTTC.

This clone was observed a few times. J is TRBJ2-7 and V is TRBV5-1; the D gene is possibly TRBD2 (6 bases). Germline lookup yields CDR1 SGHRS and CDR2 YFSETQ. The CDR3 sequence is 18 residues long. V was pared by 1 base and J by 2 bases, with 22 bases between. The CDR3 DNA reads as TGCGCCAGCAGCTTGCCCCAGAAGCCGGGACTCAAGCCCTACGAGCAGTACTTC. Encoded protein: CASSLPQKPGLKPYEQYF.

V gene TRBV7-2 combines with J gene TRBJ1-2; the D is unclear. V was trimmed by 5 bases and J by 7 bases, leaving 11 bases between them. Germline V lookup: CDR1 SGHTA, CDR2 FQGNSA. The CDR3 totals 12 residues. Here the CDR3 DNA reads TGTGCCAGCAGCCCCCCTTTTTCTGGCTACACCTTC. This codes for CASSPPFSGYTF.

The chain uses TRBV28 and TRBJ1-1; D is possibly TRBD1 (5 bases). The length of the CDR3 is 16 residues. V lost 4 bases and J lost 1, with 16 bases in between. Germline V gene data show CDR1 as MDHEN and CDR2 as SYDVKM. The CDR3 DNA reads TGTGCCAGCAGTTCCTCACGACAGAACCAGAACACTGAAGCTTTCTTT. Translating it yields CASSSSRQNQNTEAFF.

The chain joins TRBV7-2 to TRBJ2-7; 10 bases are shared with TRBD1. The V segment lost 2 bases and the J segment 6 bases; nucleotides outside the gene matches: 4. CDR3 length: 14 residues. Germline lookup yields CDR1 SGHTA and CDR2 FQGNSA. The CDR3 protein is CASSLFGQGGEQYF. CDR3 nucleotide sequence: TGTGCCAGCAGCTTATTTGGACAGGGGGGCGAGCAGTACTTC.

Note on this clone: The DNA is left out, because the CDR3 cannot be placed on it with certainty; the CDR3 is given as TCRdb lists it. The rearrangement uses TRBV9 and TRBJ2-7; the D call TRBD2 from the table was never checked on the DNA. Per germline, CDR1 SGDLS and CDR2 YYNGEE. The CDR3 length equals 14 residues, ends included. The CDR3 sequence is CASSVGGGSGASSF.

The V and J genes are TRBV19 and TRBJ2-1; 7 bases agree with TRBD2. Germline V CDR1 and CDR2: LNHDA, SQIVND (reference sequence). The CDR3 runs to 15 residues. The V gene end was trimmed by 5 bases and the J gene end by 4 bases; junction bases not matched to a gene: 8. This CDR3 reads CASSFPGGGYNEQFF. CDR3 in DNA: TGTGCCAGTAGTTTCCCCGGGGGAGGGTACAATGAGCAGTTCTTC.

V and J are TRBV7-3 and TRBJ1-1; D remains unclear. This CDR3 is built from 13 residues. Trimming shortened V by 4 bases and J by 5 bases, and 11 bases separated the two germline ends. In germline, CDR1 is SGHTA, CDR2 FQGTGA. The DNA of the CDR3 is TGTGCCAGCAGCTCCCGGGAGGAGACTGAAGCTTTCTTT. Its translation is CASSSREETEAFF. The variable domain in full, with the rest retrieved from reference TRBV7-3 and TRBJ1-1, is GAGVSQTPSNKVTEKGKYVELRCDPISGHTALYWYRQSLGQGPEFLIYFQGTGAADDSGLPNDRFFAVRPEGSVSTLKIQRTERGDSAVYLCASSSREETEAFFGQGTRLTVV.

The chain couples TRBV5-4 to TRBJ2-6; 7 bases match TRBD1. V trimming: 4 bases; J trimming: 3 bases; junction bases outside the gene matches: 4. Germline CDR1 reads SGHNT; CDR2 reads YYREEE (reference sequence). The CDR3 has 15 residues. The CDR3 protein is CASSVTGSGANVLTF. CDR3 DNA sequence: TGTGCCAGCAGCGTGACAGGGAGTGGGGCCAACGTCCTGACTTTC.

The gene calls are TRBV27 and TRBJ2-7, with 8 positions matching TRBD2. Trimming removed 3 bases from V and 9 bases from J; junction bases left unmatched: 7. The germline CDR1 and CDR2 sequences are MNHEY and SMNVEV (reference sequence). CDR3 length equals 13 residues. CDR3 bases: TGTGCCAGCAGTTTTAGTAGCGGGGCGTCGCAGTACTTC. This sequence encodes CASSFSSGASQYF.

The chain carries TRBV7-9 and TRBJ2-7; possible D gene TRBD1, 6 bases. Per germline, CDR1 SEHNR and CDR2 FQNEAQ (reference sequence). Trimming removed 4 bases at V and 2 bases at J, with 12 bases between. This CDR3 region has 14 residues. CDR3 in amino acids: CASSYRTDTYEQYF. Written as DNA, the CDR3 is TGTGCCAGCAGCTACAGGACAGACACCTACGAGCAGTACTTC.

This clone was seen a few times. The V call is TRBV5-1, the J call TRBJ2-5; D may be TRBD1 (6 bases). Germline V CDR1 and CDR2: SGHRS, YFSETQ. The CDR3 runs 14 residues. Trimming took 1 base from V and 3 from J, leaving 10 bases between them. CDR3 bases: TGCGCCAGCAGCTTGCCTCAGGGGAAAGAGACCCAGTACTTC. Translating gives CASSLPQGKETQYF.

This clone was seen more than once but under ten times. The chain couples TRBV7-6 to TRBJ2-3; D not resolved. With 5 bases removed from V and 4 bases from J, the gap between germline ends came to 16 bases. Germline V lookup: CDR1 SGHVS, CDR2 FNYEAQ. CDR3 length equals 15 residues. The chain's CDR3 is CASSPPLSSSDTQYF. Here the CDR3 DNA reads TGTGCCAGCAGCCCCCCCCTAAGTAGCTCAGATACGCAGTATTTT.

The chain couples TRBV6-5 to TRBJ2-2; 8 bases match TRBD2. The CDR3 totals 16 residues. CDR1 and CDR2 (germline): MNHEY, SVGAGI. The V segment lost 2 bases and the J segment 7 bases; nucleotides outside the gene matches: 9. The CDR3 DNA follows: TGTGCCAGCAGTTACAACCCGGGGGGGCCAGGCGGGGAGCTGTTTTTT. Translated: CASSYNPGGPGGELFF.

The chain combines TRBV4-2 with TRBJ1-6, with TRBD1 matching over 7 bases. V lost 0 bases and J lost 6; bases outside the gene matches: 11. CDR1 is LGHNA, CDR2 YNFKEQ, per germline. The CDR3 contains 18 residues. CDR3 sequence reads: CASSQEGGGGHPNSPLHF. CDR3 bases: TGTGCCAGCAGCCAAGAAGGAGGGGGCGGCCACCCTAATTCACCCCTCCACTTT.